Detailed here is one T cell receptor beta chain. Its antigen is unknown. The data were taken from a study of cytomegalovirus exposure and HLA in healthy donors. Trimming removed 5 bases from V and 12 bases from J, with 23 bases in between. The CDR3 totals 14 residues. Germline loops: CDR1 SGDLS, CDR2 YYNGEE. Researchers ran the PCR with 60 Vbeta and 13 Jbeta primers. TCRdb's copy holds only in-frame clones and misses some; the assay was immunoSEQ multiplex PCR. The sample includes 60,000 to 65,000 clones. Among the donors, all were healthy bone marrow donors. Study-wide results and caveats: In a later analysis, TCR beta V- and J-gene trimming was associated with a missense DCLRE1C variant.

The TCR comes from a woman under 30 in good health and CMV-seronegative. Sequencing was carried out using PBMCs. The J gene is TRBJ1-1, the V gene TRBV9; maybe TRBD1 (6 bases). CDR3 loop: CASSPASGGRPSFF. As DNA, the CDR3 is TGTGCCAGCAGTCCCGCCTCCGGGGGGCGCCCGTCTTTCTTT.